This TCR beta chain stems from a study of blood T cells in healthy people across ages. Sample-barcoded 5' priming and a J-beta primer mix drove a second PCR of about 6 to 12 cycles. Using its own MiXCR run on the 5' RACE reads, TCRdb lists one record per CDR3 protein. The sample has about 1.4 million distinct CDR3 sequences; 45% to 70% are singletons. The CDR3 consists of 23 residues. V was trimmed by 6 bases and J by 2 bases, leaving 40 bases between them. Germline CDR1 MNHNS, CDR2 SASEGT. This chain joins TRBV6-1 and TRBJ1-2; possibly TRBD1 for D (6 bases). Sequences were obtained from blood. This TCR was recovered from a man aged 18 to 29 in good health. CDR3 DNA sequence: TGTGCCAGCAGGAAGCCTTCAGGGGCGAAATCGGACACCCCACTGGGGGTAAACTATGGCTACACCTTC. Translation: CASRKPSGAKSDTPLGVNYGYTF.